These 29 T cell receptor beta chains were sequenced from one sample in a study of vaccination and CD4 T cells after COVID-19 (dated by TCRdb to between 2021 and 2022). Per the publication, the treatment or condition label means: roughly 10-day PBMC culture with coronavirus spike peptide pools or control peptides (ViraFEST assay). The library was made by PCR. The data were produced on an Illumina iSeq 100. DNA from cultured CD4+ T cells was subjected to TCR sequencing with the Oncomine TCR Beta short-read assay at the Johns Hopkins FTIC core. TCRdb's own reprocessing of the public reads used fastp at Q25 and MiXCR and kept productive beta chains. Here each entry gathers all rows of one CDR3 protein and keeps the most common genes and DNA. Here the sample has about 22,000 distinct CDR3 sequences; around a third occur a single time. Of the sample, 9.5% to 15% falls within the top ten clones. These receptors lack a known antigen.

What was sequenced was cultured CD4+ T cells from blood. These TCRs come from a human donor with COVID-19.

This chain links TRBV19 with TRBJ2-1; 10 positions match TRBD2. Trimming removed 4 bases from V and 4 bases from J; junction bases left unmatched: 10. The germline CDR1 and CDR2 sequences are LNHDA and SQIVND (reference sequence). The CDR3 has 17 amino acids. The CDR3 spells CASSTLSGTSAYNEQFF. Here the CDR3 DNA reads TGTGCCAGTAGTACCCTCTCCGGGACTAGCGCTTACAATGAGCAGTTCTTC.

The chain is built from TRBV11-3 and TRBJ1-5; 7 nucleotides match TRBD1. This CDR3 region has 14 residues. The trim removed 6 bases at V and 7 bases at J, leaving 9 bases unmatched. CDR1 is SGHNT, CDR2 YENEEA, per germline. The CDR3 region is CASSQVTGRQPQHF. The CDR3, as DNA: TGTGCCAGCAGTCAGGTGACAGGGCGCCAGCCCCAGCATTTT. Together with reference TRBV11-3 and TRBJ1-5, the CDR3 gives the full variable domain: EAGVVQSPRYKIIEKKQPVAFWCNPISGHNTLYWYLQNLGQGPELLIRYENEEAVDDSQLPKDRFSAERLKGVDSTLKIQPAELGDSAVYLCASSQVTGRQPQHFGDGTRLSIL.

This chain connects TRBV14 to TRBJ1-2; TRBD1 is a possible D gene (5 bases). CDR1 and CDR2 (germline): SGHDN, FVKESK. The V end was cut by 2 bases, the J end by 0 bases, with 13 bases between. This CDR3 region has 16 residues. CDR3 DNA sequence: TGTGCCAGCAGCCAAAGGGGTCCAGATTCTAACTATGGCTACACCTTC. The encoded protein is CASSQRGPDSNYGYTF.

The rearrangement uses TRBV19 and TRBJ1-5; weak D call: TRBD1 (5 bases). This CDR3 has 15 amino acids. In germline, CDR1 is LNHDA, CDR2 SQIVND (reference sequence). Between the trimmed V and J ends, which lost 10 bases and 2 bases, there was a span of 18 bases. The CDR3 bases are TGTGCCATAGATTTCCGGGACTTTGGCAATCAGCCCCAGCATTTT. Residues: CAIDFRDFGNQPQHF.

This clonotype appeared a few times. This rearrangement joins TRBV21-1 to TRBJ2-3; the D call in the table, TRBD1, was not verified against the DNA. TRBV21-1 is classified as a pseudogene. The CDR3 covers 17 residues. CDR3 bases: TGTGCCAGCAGCACCTCCGGGACCCCTCATGCCGCAGATACGCAGTATTTT. Protein: CASSTSGTPHAADTQYF.

The CDR3 sequence: CASSDRGRGYTF. Here the CDR3 DNA reads TGTGCCAGCAGTGACAGGGGTAGGGGCTACACCTTC. This sequence joins TRBV2 and TRBJ1-2; a weak D match, TRBD1 (6 bases). Trimming took off 3 bases at V and 8 bases at J, with 10 bases between the two ends. Germline V CDR1 and CDR2: SNHLY, FYNNEI. The CDR3 consists of 12 residues.

This clonotype was observed a few times. The V gene is TRBV28, the J gene TRBJ1-5, with a weak D call TRBD1 (6 bases). The germline CDR1 and CDR2 sequences are MDHEN and SYDVKM. The CDR3 spans 17 residues. V lost 2 bases, J lost 1 base, and 15 bases lay in between. The CDR3 coding sequence is TGTGCCAGCAGTTTACCCCACAGGGTACGCAGCAATCAGCCCCAGCATTTT. This gives the protein CASSLPHRVRSNQPQHF.

This CDR3 is CASSSLGQGGTEAFF. The CDR3 coding sequence is TGTGCCAGCAGTTCGTTAGGACAGGGTGGAACTGAAGCTTTCTTT. The V and J genes are TRBV12-3 or TRBV12-4 and TRBJ1-1, with 8 bases lining up with TRBD1. The CDR3 consists of 15 residues. The V segment lost 4 bases and the J segment 5 bases; nucleotides outside the gene matches: 9.

This clonotype was seen more than once but under ten times. The chain links TRBV20-1 to TRBJ2-5; 11 bases line up with TRBD2. The CDR3 runs to 15 residues. V lost 3 bases and J lost 1; bases outside the gene matches: 4. Germline V gene data show CDR1 as DFQATT and CDR2 as SNEGSKA (reference sequence). As DNA, the CDR3 is TGCAGTGCTAGCTACCTAGCGGGGGGCCAAGAGACCCAGTACTTC. This translates into CSASYLAGGQETQYF.

This CDR3 is CASSLSGGGNTIYF. DNA of the CDR3: TGTGCCAGCAGCTTGTCAGGGGGTGGAAACACCATATATTTT. The chain combines TRBV5-6 with TRBJ1-3; 7 bases match TRBD1. With 1 base clipped from V and 3 bases from J, the junction kept 1 base outside the gene matches. CDR1 is SGHDT, CDR2 YYEEEE, per germline. The CDR3 is 14 residues long.

The chain couples TRBV6-2 or TRBV6-3 to TRBJ2-2, with 11 bases fitting TRBD1. The germline gives CDR1 MNHEY, CDR2 SVGEGT. The CDR3 length is 14 residues. The V and J ends lost 6 bases and 6 bases, in that order; junction bases with no gene match: 3. DNA of the CDR3: TGTGCCAGCAGACGGACAGGGGGCTCCGGGGAGCTGTTTTTT. Its protein product is CASRRTGGSGELFF.

J is TRBJ2-1 and V is TRBV20-1, with TRBD1 as a possible D gene (5 bases). There are 14 residues in the CDR3. Trimming removed 2 bases at V and 5 bases at J, with 13 bases between. The germline CDR1 and CDR2 sequences are DFQATT and SNEGSKA (reference sequence). The CDR3 bases are TGCAGTGCTAGAAGGCAGGGAATGAACAATGAGCAGTTCTTC. Its protein product is CSARRQGMNNEQFF.

This chain joins TRBV6-1 and TRBJ1-5; D ambiguous. The germline CDR1 and CDR2 sequences are MNHNS and SASEGT. V was cut by 6 bases and J by 1 base, with 13 bases left in between. CDR3 length: 15 residues. The CDR3 sequence is CASRSLRRSNQPQHF. CDR3 DNA sequence: TGTGCCAGCAGATCCTTACGGAGGAGCAATCAGCCCCAGCATTTT.

The chain employs TRBV7-2 and TRBJ2-7; D may match TRBD1 or TRBD2 (5 bases each). Trimming shortened V by 1 base and J by 4 bases, and 14 bases separated the two germline ends. Germline CDR1 and CDR2: SGHTA and FQGNSA. The CDR3 has 15 amino acids. In DNA, the CDR3 is TGTGCCAGCAGCTTAGGGGGGACCGCTTTTTACGAGCAGTACTTC. Translating it yields CASSLGGTAFYEQYF.

V gene TRBV20-1 combines with J gene TRBJ2-7, with TRBD2 matching 7 bases. This CDR3 contains 15 residues. The V gene end was trimmed by 0 bases and the J gene end by 3 bases; junction bases not matched to a gene: 8. Germline values: CDR1 DFQATT, CDR2 SNEGSKA (reference sequence). CDR3 region: CSAREALSGGYEQYF. CDR3 coding DNA: TGCAGTGCTAGAGAGGCGTTGTCGGGGGGCTACGAGCAGTACTTC.

This chain links TRBV18 with TRBJ2-3; 9 nucleotides match TRBD2. From germline, CDR1 is KGHSH and CDR2 LQKENI. The CDR3 length is 16 residues. J was trimmed by 4 bases and V by 0 bases; bases with no gene match: 5. The chain's CDR3 is CASSPPSGGPADTQYF. CDR3 bases: TGTGCCAGCTCACCACCCAGCGGGGGGCCCGCAGATACGCAGTATTTT.

The sample holds a few counts of this clonotype. CDR3 nucleotide sequence: TGTGCCAGCACCTCGGTGGATCAGCCCCAGCATTTT. This translates into CASTSVDQPQHF. This chain joins TRBV6-2 or TRBV6-3 and TRBJ1-5; D call uncertain. Germline V gene lookup returns CDR1 MNHEY and CDR2 SVGEGT. Trimming left V 7 bases short and J 5 bases short, with 9 bases between. This CDR3 is 12 amino acids long.

V usage is TRBV5-4 and J usage is TRBJ2-3, with 11 bases that match TRBD2. The V and J ends lost 4 bases and 6 bases, in that order; junction bases with no gene match: 10. The germline V gene has CDR1 SGHNT and CDR2 YYREEE (reference sequence). CDR3 length: 16 residues. For the CDR3, the DNA is TGTGCCAGCAGCCTCTATAGCGGGGGGGCCTCGGATACGCAGTATTTT. Translating gives CASSLYSGGASDTQYF.

This clonotype was counted a few times. The J gene is TRBJ1-6, the V gene TRBV7-2; the D is unclear. Between the trimmed V and J ends, which lost 2 bases and 7 bases, there was a span of 9 bases. Germline V gene data show CDR1 as SGHTA and CDR2 as FQGNSA. The CDR3 spans 14 residues. The CDR3 region is CASSLRSGNSPLHF. The CDR3 DNA reads as TGTGCCAGCAGCTTAAGGTCCGGGAATTCACCCCTCCACTTT.

The chain employs TRBV21-1 and TRBJ2-3; the D call of TRBD1 is as the table states it, not checked on the DNA. TRBV21-1 is flagged as a pseudogene. This CDR3 is built from 19 residues. CDR3 nucleotide sequence: TGTGCCAGCAGCGAATGTTCCCGACAGGGCTTAAGGGGCACAGATACGCAGTATTTT. As protein: CASSECSRQGLRGTDTQYF.

This clonotype was seen a handful of times. The chain recombines TRBV7-2 with TRBJ2-3; 7 bases map to TRBD1. J gave up 5 bases and V 4 bases, and 3 bases lay outside the gene matches. Looked up from germline, CDR1 is SGHTA and CDR2 is FQGNSA. The CDR3 extends over 13 amino acids. CDR3 in DNA: TGTGCCAGCAGCTATCGACAGGGAGATACGCAGTATTTT. This translates into CASSYRQGDTQYF.

This clonotype was counted only a few times. For the CDR3, the DNA is TGTGCCAGCAGCTCCCCCCTTGGAACCCAAGAGACCCAGTACTTC. Its protein is CASSSPLGTQETQYF. The V gene is TRBV11-2, the J gene TRBJ2-5, with D hard to call. V lost 4 bases and J 1 base, leaving 13 bases between the germline ends. Germline lookup yields CDR1 SGHAT and CDR2 FQNNGV. The CDR3 totals 15 residues.

The J gene is TRBJ1-5, the V gene TRBV2, with TRBD1 as a possible D gene (6 bases). Germline V gene data show CDR1 as SNHLY and CDR2 as FYNNEI. V dropped 8 bases and J dropped 0 bases, with 11 bases sitting between them. The CDR3 runs to 14 residues. The CDR3 sequence is CASGGHFSNQPQHF. The CDR3 DNA sequence: TGTGCCAGCGGGGGACATTTTAGCAATCAGCCCCAGCATTTT.

The chain couples TRBV11-2 to TRBJ2-5; 10 bases line up with TRBD2. Germline V gene lookup returns CDR1 SGHAT and CDR2 FQNNGV. This CDR3 is built from 17 residues. Unmatched junction bases numbered 7, after V lost 2 bases and J lost 1 base. The CDR3 sequence: CASSLLPAGGVQETQYF. Written as DNA, the CDR3 is TGTGCCAGCAGCTTACTTCCAGCGGGGGGGGTCCAAGAGACCCAGTACTTC. The full variable domain, its missing parts supplied by reference TRBV11-2 and TRBJ2-5, is EAGVAQSPRYKIIEKRQSVAFWCNPISGHATLYWYQQILGQGPKLLIQFQNNGVVDDSQLPKDRFSAERLKGVDSTLKIQPAKLEDSAVYLCASSLLPAGGVQETQYFGPGTRLLVL.

The chain is built from TRBV11-2 and TRBJ2-7, with D possibly being TRBD2 (7 bases). Trimming stripped 0 bases from V and 2 bases from J, with 11 bases between. CDR3 length: 15 amino acids. CDR1 is SGHAT, CDR2 FQNNGV, per germline. The CDR3 loop is CASSLDPGGPYEQYF. The CDR3 DNA sequence: TGTGCCAGCAGCTTAGACCCCGGGGGGCCCTACGAGCAGTACTTC.

Judged by abundance, this clonotype is medium-sized. The chain links TRBV20-1 to TRBJ1-2, with D possibly TRBD1 on 6 matching bases. CDR3 length: 11 amino acids. V lost 4 bases and J lost 7, with 10 bases in between. The germline CDR1 and CDR2 sequences are DFQATT and SNEGSKA (reference sequence). The CDR3 region has the DNA TGCAGTGCTACGGGGGCCGGTGGCTACACCTTC. Translation: CSATGAGGYTF.

This clonotype was detected a few times. The genes are TRBV6-1 and TRBJ1-2; 8 positions agree with TRBD1. With V trimmed by 10 bases and J by 4 bases, 11 bases remained unmatched. Germline V CDR1 and CDR2: MNHNS, SASEGT. The CDR3 is 14 amino acids. CDR3 DNA sequence: TGTGCCACCAGACAGGGGATATTAGTCTATGGCTACACCTTC. As protein: CATRQGILVYGYTF.

This clonotype was seen more than once but under ten times. The chain couples TRBV7-2 to TRBJ1-1, with a weak D call TRBD1 (6 bases). Between the trimmed V and J ends, which lost 4 bases and 9 bases, there was a span of 18 bases. The CDR3 is made up of 14 amino acids. Germline assignment: CDR1 SGHTA and CDR2 FQGNSA. The CDR3 spells CASSSGGQFLKAFF. CDR3 coding DNA: TGTGCCAGCAGCTCCGGCGGACAGTTCCTCAAAGCTTTCTTT.

This clonotype was detected a few times. This chain links TRBV7-7 with TRBJ2-5, with D perhaps TRBD2 (6 bases). Germline CDR1 and CDR2: SSHAT and FNYEAQ (reference sequence). There are 13 residues in the CDR3. CDR3 nucleotides: TGTGCTAGCTCGGAGGGGCCCCGTGAGACCCAGTACTTC. It yields the protein CASSEGPRETQYF.